The 32 T cell receptor beta chains reported below all come from one sample, sequenced in a study of T cells of healthy individuals. TCRdb processed the 5' RACE reads anew with MiXCR; each CDR3 protein has one entry. This sample yields tens of thousands of distinct CDR3 sequences, of which roughly 14% are seen a single time; about 15% belongs to the top ten. These receptors all stem from a human donor in good health.

This clonotype turned up a few times. The V gene is TRBV11-3, the J gene TRBJ2-1; D uncertain. Per the germline V gene, CDR1 is SGHNT and CDR2 is YENEEA. CDR3 length: 13 residues. Trimming left V 9 bases short and J 0 bases short, with 9 bases between. This CDR3 reads CASSKSSYNEQFF. CDR3 nucleotides: TGTGCCAGTTCGAAAAGCTCCTACAATGAGCAGTTCTTC. Together with reference TRBV11-3 and TRBJ2-1, the CDR3 gives the full variable domain: EAGVVQSPRYKIIEKKQPVAFWCNPISGHNTLYWYLQNLGQGPELLIRYENEEAVDDSQLPKDRFSAERLKGVDSTLKIQPAELGDSAVYLCASSKSSYNEQFFGPGTRLTVL.

The V call is TRBV6-6, the J call TRBJ1-1, with D hard to call. CDR1 and CDR2 from the germline V gene are MNHNY and SVGAGI (reference sequence). The CDR3 has 12 amino acids. V dropped 4 bases and J dropped 11 bases, with 14 bases sitting between them. DNA for the CDR3: TGTGCCAGCAGTTCTGAGGTGTCAATGGCTTTCTTT. Residues: CASSSEVSMAFF.

This chain links TRBV24-1 with TRBJ1-3; no firm D call. Germline V gives CDR1 KGHDR, CDR2 SFDVKD. Trimming removed 6 bases at V and 0 bases at J, with 8 bases between. This CDR3 spans 14 amino acids. The CDR3 spells CATSLSYSGNTIYF. Written as DNA, the CDR3 is TGTGCCACCAGTCTATCTTACTCTGGAAACACCATATATTTT.

The table lists this clonotype with many counts. The chain carries TRBV28 and TRBJ1-5; 8 bases are shared with TRBD1. The V segment lost 8 bases and the J segment 5 bases; nucleotides outside the gene matches: 8. Germline V gives CDR1 MDHEN, CDR2 SYDVKM. The length of the CDR3 is 14 residues. The CDR3 here is CASLGQGAYQPQHF. The DNA of the CDR3 is TGTGCCAGCCTCGGACAGGGAGCATATCAGCCCCAGCATTTT.

In its sample, this clonotype was seen many times. This CDR3 is CASSLRADTQYF. CDR3 nucleotides: TGTGCCAGCAGTTTAAGGGCAGATACGCAGTATTTT. The chain couples TRBV12-3 or TRBV12-4 to TRBJ2-3; D not resolved. V was clipped by 2 bases and J by 4 bases, with 4 bases between them. This CDR3 is 12 amino acids long.

The chain uses TRBV2 and TRBJ1-6; no firm D call. V was trimmed by 8 bases and J by 4 bases, leaving 15 bases between them. The CDR3 loop spans 15 amino acids. The germline V gene encodes CDR1 SNHLY and CDR2 FYNNEI. The CDR3 loop is CASSPATRYNSPLHF. DNA of the CDR3: TGTGCCAGCTCCCCAGCGACAAGATATAATTCACCCCTCCACTTT.

This clonotype came up many times. J is TRBJ2-7 and V is TRBV2, with D hard to call. V lost 7 bases and J 3 bases, leaving 4 bases between the germline ends. The germline gives CDR1 SNHLY, CDR2 FYNNEI. CDR3 length equals 10 residues. CDR3 in amino acids: CASKNYEQYF. CDR3 coding DNA: TGTGCCAGCAAGAACTACGAGCAGTACTTC.

The chain recombines TRBV19 with TRBJ1-1; 8 nucleotides match TRBD1. J lost 1 base, V lost 5 bases, and 12 bases had no gene match. This CDR3 contains 17 residues. Germline CDR1 reads LNHDA; CDR2 reads SQIVND (reference sequence). CDR3 sequence (DNA): TGTGCCAGTAGTCGGCATGGAATGGGGACAGGGAACACTGAAGCTTTCTTT. Its protein product is CASSRHGMGTGNTEAFF. Full variable domain (remainder filled in from reference TRBV19 and TRBJ1-1): DGGITQSPKYLFRKEGQNVTLSCEQNLNHDAMYWYRQDPGQGLRLIYYSQIVNDFQKGDIAEGYSVSREKKESFPLTVTSAQKNPTAFYLCASSRHGMGTGNTEAFFGQGTRLTVV.

This clonotype was detected many times. CDR3 region: CASRGQGILGMNTEAFF. CDR3 in DNA: TGCGCCAGCAGGGGACAGGGTATTCTGGGCATGAACACTGAAGCTTTCTTT. The chain employs TRBV5-1 and TRBJ1-1; 9 bases agree with TRBD1. There are 17 residues in the CDR3. Germline V CDR1 and CDR2: SGHRS, YFSETQ. With V trimmed by 5 bases and J by 0 bases, 11 bases remained unmatched.

The chain links TRBV14 to TRBJ2-5; 7 nucleotides align to TRBD2. CDR3 size: 17 residues. Germline V gene sequence: CDR1 SGHDN, CDR2 FVKESK. Losses at the gene ends were 5 bases for V and 1 base for J; bases not matched to a gene: 13. The CDR3 reads CASSEVLGGVTQETQYF. The CDR3 DNA follows: TGTGCCAGCAGCGAAGTCCTTGGGGGGGTGACCCAAGAGACCCAGTACTTC.

The chain employs TRBV10-3 and TRBJ2-5; 9 positions agree with TRBD2. V gave up 0 bases and J gave up 5 bases; unmatched junction bases: 13. This CDR3 spans 18 amino acids. Germline loops: CDR1 ENHRY, CDR2 SYGVKD. The chain's CDR3 is CAISESIEIAGVGETQYF. DNA of the CDR3: TGTGCCATCAGTGAGTCGATAGAAATAGCGGGGGTCGGCGAGACCCAGTACTTC.

This clonotype was recorded at least ten times. The rearrangement joins TRBV15 to TRBJ2-3; 8 bases match TRBD2. The CDR3 runs to 16 residues. CDR1 and CDR2 (germline): LNHNV, YYDKDF (reference sequence). V shed 5 bases, J shed 6 bases, and the junction held 13 bases outside the gene matches. The CDR3 nucleotides read TGTGCCACCAGCGGTAGGCGGGGGGACTTGGGGGATACGCAGTATTTT. Amino acid sequence: CATSGRRGDLGDTQYF.

This clonotype was seen only a few times. The chain carries TRBV20-1 and TRBJ2-2, with D unclear. The CDR3 spans 14 residues. V dropped 1 base and J dropped 5 bases, with 11 bases sitting between them. Germline V gene lookup returns CDR1 DFQATT and CDR2 SNEGSKA (reference sequence). The CDR3 sequence: CSARGVVSTGELFF. In nucleotides, the CDR3 is TGCAGTGCTAGAGGGGTGGTATCAACCGGGGAGCTGTTTTTT.

The sample holds many counts of this clonotype. The V and J genes are TRBV18 and TRBJ2-7; 9 positions agree with TRBD1. In germline, CDR1 is KGHSH, CDR2 LQKENI. V lost 4 bases, J lost 3 bases, and 7 bases stayed unmatched. The CDR3 length is 15 residues. The chain's CDR3 is CASSRTGDTIYEQYF. CDR3 in DNA: TGTGCCAGCTCACGGACAGGGGATACGATCTACGAGCAGTACTTC.

In this sample, this clonotype turned up a few times. The chain is built from TRBV4-1 and TRBJ2-7, with D possibly matching TRBD1 (6 bases). The CDR3 runs to 15 residues. V lost 1 base and J 7 bases, leaving 17 bases between the germline ends. Germline CDR1 and CDR2: MGHRA and YSYEKL. DNA of the CDR3: TGCGCCAGCAGCCAAGTAGACAGGTCCGGGTGGGAGCAGTACTTC. This gives the protein CASSQVDRSGWEQYF.

In its sample, this clonotype was seen many times. This chain uses TRBV3-1 with TRBJ1-1; D is unclear. Trimming cost V 6 bases and J 5 bases, with 10 bases left between them. The CDR3 loop spans 12 amino acids. In germline, CDR1 is LGHDT, CDR2 YNNKEL (reference sequence). CDR3 sequence: CASSLLQTEAFF. The DNA of the CDR3 is TGTGCCAGCAGTCTTCTGCAAACTGAAGCTTTCTTT.

This clonotype came up a few times. The chain has TRBV30 and TRBJ2-5; possible D gene TRBD1, 5 bases. Germline-derived CDR1 and CDR2 are GTSNPN and SVGIG (reference sequence). The length of the CDR3 is 13 residues. The V and J ends lost 2 bases and 1 base respectively, with 8 bases between them. CDR3 nucleotide sequence: TGTGCCTGGAGTTTGGGGCTCCAAGAGACCCAGTACTTC. Translating it yields CAWSLGLQETQYF. Full variable domain (outside the CDR3, taken from reference TRBV30 and TRBJ2-5): SQTIHQWPATLVQPVGSPLSLECTVEGTSNPNLYWYRQAAGRGLQLLFYSVGIGQISSEVPQNLSASRPQDRQFILSSKKLLLSDSGFYLCAWSLGLQETQYFGPGTRLLVL.

V and J are TRBV4-3 and TRBJ1-4; no firm D call. Germline V gene lookup returns CDR1 LGHNA and CDR2 YSLEER. Between the trimmed V and J ends, which lost 4 bases and 8 bases, there was a span of 11 bases. CDR3 length equals 13 residues. The CDR3 reads CASSPGSGEKLFF. The CDR3 coding sequence is TGCGCCAGCAGCCCGGGCAGCGGGGAAAAACTGTTTTTT.

The V gene is TRBV7-2, the J gene TRBJ1-2, with 9 positions matching TRBD1. The V segment lost 2 bases and the J segment 8 bases; nucleotides outside the gene matches: 9. CDR1 SGHTA and CDR2 FQGNSA come from the germline V gene. The CDR3 loop spans 15 amino acids. The CDR3 coding sequence is TGTGCCAGCAGCTTACTGCGACAGGGGGTCGGAGGCTACACCTTC. It specifies CASSLLRQGVGGYTF.

This clonotype was detected only a few times. The genes are TRBV7-9 and TRBJ2-3, with D perhaps TRBD1 or TRBD2 (5 bases each). Germline V lookup: CDR1 SEHNR, CDR2 FQNEAQ (reference sequence). The CDR3 is 13 amino acids. The V end was cut by 6 bases, the J end by 2 bases, with 9 bases between. The CDR3 nucleotides are TGTGCCAGCAGACACGGGGCCACAGATACGCAGTATTTT. This sequence encodes CASRHGATDTQYF.

The genes are TRBV5-1 and TRBJ2-7; D is uncertain. Germline CDR1 and CDR2: SGHRS and YFSETQ. V was trimmed by 7 bases and J by 5 bases, leaving 16 bases between them. CDR3 length: 13 amino acids. CDR3 nucleotide sequence: TGCGCCAGCGGCTATGACGGTTCCAACGAGCAGTACTTC. It codes for CASGYDGSNEQYF.

The chain carries TRBV2 and TRBJ2-7, with 7 nucleotides matching TRBD1. Germline V gene sequence: CDR1 SNHLY, CDR2 FYNNEI. This CDR3 has 14 amino acids. V lost 5 bases, J lost 6 bases, and 10 bases stayed unmatched. The CDR3 is CASSTGQQRAEQYF. The DNA for the CDR3 is TGTGCCAGCAGTACGGGACAGCAGAGGGCCGAGCAGTACTTC. Full variable domain (missing parts from reference TRBV2 and TRBJ2-7): EPEVTQTPSHQVTQMGQEVILRCVPISNHLYFYWYRQILGQKVEFLVSFYNNEISEKSEIFDDQFSVERPDGSNFTLKIRSTKLEDSAMYFCASSTGQQRAEQYFGPGTRLTVT.

The sample holds a few counts of this clonotype. The rearrangement uses TRBV3-1 and TRBJ1-5, with a weak D call TRBD1 (5 bases). The CDR3 covers 15 residues. The V gene's germline CDR1 is LGHDT and CDR2 YNNKEL (reference sequence). Trimming left V 5 bases short and J 5 bases short, with 16 bases between. The CDR3 DNA reads as TGTGCCAGCAGCAAAACTTTAGGGGCGGATCAGCCCCAGCATTTT. It is translated as CASSKTLGADQPQHF.

In its sample, this clonotype was seen many times. The chain has TRBV5-1 and TRBJ2-5, with a tentative D call TRBD2 (7 bases). Trimming removed 4 bases from V and 1 base from J, with 23 bases in between. In germline, CDR1 is SGHRS, CDR2 YFSETQ. This CDR3 spans 18 amino acids. CDR3 protein: CASSAGGTGHFFQETQYF. The CDR3 nucleotides are TGCGCCAGCAGCGCCGGGGGGACGGGACACTTTTTCCAAGAGACCCAGTACTTC. The full variable domain, its missing parts supplied by reference TRBV5-1 and TRBJ2-5, is KAGVTQTPRYLIKTRGQQVTLSCSPISGHRSVSWYQQTPGQGLQFLFEYFSETQRNKGNFPGRFSGRQFSNSRSEMNVSTLELGDSALYLCASSAGGTGHFFQETQYFGPGTRLLVL.

This clonotype was detected only a few times. J is TRBJ2-5 and V is TRBV7-6, with D possibly being TRBD1 or TRBD2 (5 bases each). V shed 2 bases and J shed 5 bases, with 12 bases lying between them. The CDR3 is 14 amino acids. Germline loops: CDR1 SGHVS, CDR2 FNYEAQ. CDR3 sequence: CASSLNRGGETQYF. In DNA, the CDR3 is TGTGCCAGCAGCTTAAACCGGGGCGGGGAGACCCAGTACTTC.

This clonotype was seen a few times. J is TRBJ1-3 and V is TRBV3-1; possibly TRBD1 for D (6 bases). Deletions cut 0 bases from V and 3 bases from J, with 9 bases between. Per germline, CDR1 LGHDT and CDR2 YNNKEL (reference sequence). This CDR3 has 15 residues. This chain's CDR3 is CASSQDRGFGNTIYF. DNA for the CDR3: TGTGCCAGCAGCCAAGACAGGGGCTTTGGAAACACCATATATTTT.

The V and J genes are TRBV7-2 and TRBJ1-1; D is unresolved. V lost 1 base, J lost 1 base, and 7 bases lay in between. Germline CDR1 SGHTA, CDR2 FQGNSA. This CDR3 has 14 amino acids. CDR3 region: CASSLDFRNTEAFF. The CDR3 DNA reads TGTGCCAGCAGCTTAGATTTCCGGAACACTGAAGCTTTCTTT. Full variable domain (outside the CDR3, taken from reference TRBV7-2 and TRBJ1-1): GAGVSQSPSNKVTEKGKDVELRCDPISGHTALYWYRQSLGQGLEFLIYFQGNSAPDKSGLPSDRFSAERTGGSVSTLTIQRTQQEDSAVYLCASSLDFRNTEAFFGQGTRLTVV.

V gene TRBV3-1 combines with J gene TRBJ2-3; 7 nucleotides match TRBD1. This CDR3 region has 14 residues. CDR1 is LGHDT, CDR2 YNNKEL, per germline (reference sequence). The ends lost 4 bases at V and 5 bases at J; junction bases unmatched: 6. CDR3 nucleotides: TGTGCCAGCAGCCGCCTAACAGGGGAAGATACGCAGTATTTT. It yields the protein CASSRLTGEDTQYF.

The rearrangement links TRBV27 to TRBJ2-7; possible D gene TRBD2, 5 bases. The CDR3 extends over 18 amino acids. Between the trimmed V and J ends, which lost 4 bases and 5 bases, there was a span of 27 bases. The germline CDR1 and CDR2 sequences are MNHEY and SMNVEV (reference sequence). Here the CDR3 reads CASSSAGRRITFSDEQYF. CDR3 sequence (DNA): TGTGCCAGCAGTTCCGCTGGACGGAGGATCACTTTTAGCGACGAGCAGTACTTC.

The chain recombines TRBV7-2 with TRBJ1-2; D not certain. Germline V gene lookup returns CDR1 SGHTA and CDR2 FQGNSA. The CDR3 has 12 amino acids. V shed 1 base and J shed 9 bases, with 9 bases lying between them. The CDR3 protein is CASSLVDLSYTF. The CDR3 DNA reads TGTGCCAGCAGCTTAGTTGATCTTAGCTACACCTTC. The full variable domain, completed using reference TRBV7-2 and TRBJ1-2, is GAGVSQSPSNKVTEKGKDVELRCDPISGHTALYWYRQSLGQGLEFLIYFQGNSAPDKSGLPSDRFSAERTGGSVSTLTIQRTQQEDSAVYLCASSLVDLSYTFGSGTRLTVV.

The chain carries TRBV28 and TRBJ1-2, with D tentatively TRBD1 (6 bases). This CDR3 has 14 residues. Trimming left V 4 bases short and J 5 bases short, with 14 bases between. From germline, CDR1 is MDHEN and CDR2 SYDVKM. CDR3 residues: CASSSQGPGYGYTF. CDR3 bases: TGTGCCAGCAGTTCACAGGGCCCGGGTTATGGCTACACCTTC.

The rearrangement links TRBV10-3 to TRBJ2-1; 9 nucleotides match TRBD2. CDR1 and CDR2 (germline): ENHRY, SYGVKD. V lost 8 bases, J lost 2 bases, and 4 bases stayed unmatched. The CDR3 has 14 amino acids. The chain's CDR3 is CAIGAGGAYNEQFF. In nucleotides, the CDR3 is TGTGCCATCGGGGCGGGAGGGGCCTACAATGAGCAGTTCTTC.